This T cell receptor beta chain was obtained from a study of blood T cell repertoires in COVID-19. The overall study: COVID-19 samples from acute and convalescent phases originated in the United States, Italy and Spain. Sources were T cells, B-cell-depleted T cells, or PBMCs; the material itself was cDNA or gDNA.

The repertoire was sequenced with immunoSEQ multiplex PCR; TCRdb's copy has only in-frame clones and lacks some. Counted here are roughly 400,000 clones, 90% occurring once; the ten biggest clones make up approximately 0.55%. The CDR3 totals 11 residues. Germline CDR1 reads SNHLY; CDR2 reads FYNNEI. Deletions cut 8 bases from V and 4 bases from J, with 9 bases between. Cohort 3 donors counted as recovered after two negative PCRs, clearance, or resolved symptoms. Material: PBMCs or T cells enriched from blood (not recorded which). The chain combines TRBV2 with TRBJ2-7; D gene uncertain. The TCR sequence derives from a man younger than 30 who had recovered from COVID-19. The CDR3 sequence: CASVRGYEQYF. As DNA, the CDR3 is TGTGCCAGCGTCAGAGGATACGAGCAGTACTTC. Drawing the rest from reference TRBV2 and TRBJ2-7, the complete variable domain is EPEVTQTPSHQVTQMGQEVILRCVPISNHLYFYWYRQILGQKVEFLVSFYNNEISEKSEIFDDQFSVERPDGSNFTLKIRSTKLEDSAMYFCASVRGYEQYFGPGTRLTVT.